Following are 14 T cell receptor beta chains from one sample sequenced in a study of neurological immune-mediated disorders. TCRdb re-called the 5' RACE reads with MiXCR, one entry per CDR3 protein. The sample has some 34,000 distinct CDR3 sequences; approximately 1.5% are singletons. The sequencing sample was made of PBMCs. The source of these receptors is a woman in her twenties or thirties with multiple sclerosis.

This clonotype occurred many times. This rearrangement joins TRBV20-1 to TRBJ2-4; possible D gene TRBD2, 5 bases. Trimming took 3 bases from V and 15 from J, leaving 21 bases between them. Germline assignment: CDR1 DFQATT and CDR2 SNEGSKA (reference sequence). This CDR3 region has 13 residues. The chain's CDR3 is CSASPLRAGVGYF. CDR3 nucleotides: TGCAGTGCTAGCCCTCTTAGGGCGGGTGTGGGGTACTTC.

This clonotype was recorded many times. The gene calls are TRBV20-1 and TRBJ2-7; the D is unclear. The germline V gene has CDR1 DFQATT and CDR2 SNEGSKA (reference sequence). The length of the CDR3 is 14 residues. V was cut by 3 bases and J by 0 bases, with 12 bases left in between. As DNA, the CDR3 is TGCAGTGCTAGTTCCATGGGCCGCTCCTACGAGCAGTACTTC. This codes for CSASSMGRSYEQYF.

This clonotype was found many times. The genes are TRBV20-1 and TRBJ1-2; TRBD1 agrees at 11 bases. The length of the CDR3 is 15 residues. The J segment lost 2 bases and the V segment lost 0 bases, leaving 2 bases of the junction unmatched. Germline V lookup: CDR1 DFQATT, CDR2 SNEGSKA (reference sequence). The CDR3 region has the DNA TGCAGTGCTAGAGATGGGACAGGGGGAAACTATGGCTACACCTTC. The encoded protein is CSARDGTGGNYGYTF.

This clonotype appeared many times. The chain links TRBV3-1 to TRBJ2-5; 12 positions match TRBD1. The trim removed 4 bases at V and 4 bases at J, leaving 4 bases unmatched. The CDR3 covers 15 residues. Germline V gene data show CDR1 as LGHDT and CDR2 as YNNKEL (reference sequence). The CDR3 is CASSPGTGGVETQYF. The DNA for the CDR3 is TGTGCCAGCAGCCCCGGGACAGGGGGCGTAGAGACCCAGTACTTC.

The table lists this clonotype with many counts. The V gene is TRBV20-1, the J gene TRBJ1-2, with 7 bases fitting TRBD1. This CDR3 region has 13 residues. CDR1 and CDR2 from the germline V gene are DFQATT and SNEGSKA (reference sequence). V was pared by 0 bases and J by 3 bases, with 1 base of the junction left unmatched. Written as DNA, the CDR3 is TGCAGTGCTAGAGAAAGGGGGCACTATGGCTACACCTTC. It codes for CSARERGHYGYTF.

This clonotype was observed at least ten times. The CDR3 reads CATSRSSRTSVGTDTQYF. In DNA form, the CDR3 reads TGTGCCACCAGCAGATCGTCCAGGACTAGCGTCGGCACAGATACGCAGTATTTT. The V and J genes are TRBV15 and TRBJ2-3; 9 nucleotides match TRBD2. Losses at the gene ends were 2 bases for V and 1 base for J; bases not matched to a gene: 10. In germline, CDR1 is LNHNV, CDR2 YYDKDF (reference sequence). The CDR3 is made up of 18 amino acids.

This clonotype was recorded many times. The V call is TRBV5-1, the J call TRBJ2-1, with 9 nucleotides matching TRBD1. Germline V gene sequence: CDR1 SGHRS, CDR2 YFSETQ. Germline trimming cut 4 bases from V and 7 bases from J; bases unmatched to any gene: 6. CDR3 length: 14 amino acids. This chain's CDR3 is CASSPDRGINEQFF. In DNA, the CDR3 is TGCGCCAGCAGCCCAGACAGGGGGATAAATGAGCAGTTCTTC.

The V and J genes are TRBV19 and TRBJ1-1; tentative D call: TRBD1 (5 bases). The CDR3 loop spans 14 amino acids. Trimming took off 5 bases at V and 5 bases at J, with 15 bases between the two ends. Germline CDR1 and CDR2: LNHDA and SQIVND (reference sequence). CDR3 in amino acids: CASSPGGSRTEAFF. As DNA, the CDR3 is TGTGCCAGTAGTCCCGGGGGGAGTAGGACTGAAGCTTTCTTT.

Many counts were recorded for this clonotype. The chain combines TRBV29-1 with TRBJ1-2, with D perhaps TRBD1 (5 bases). Germline CDR1 is SQVTM and CDR2 is ANQGSEA. Trimming shortened V by 4 bases and J by 0 bases, and 12 bases separated the two germline ends. This CDR3 is 14 amino acids long. The CDR3 DNA reads TGCAGCGTTGGGTCAGGGATTACTAACTATGGCTACACCTTC. Encoded protein: CSVGSGITNYGYTF.

This clonotype was recorded at least ten times. The rearrangement links TRBV20-1 to TRBJ1-3; D not certain. CDR1 DFQATT and CDR2 SNEGSKA come from the germline V gene (reference sequence). V lost 1 base and J lost 2, with 3 bases in between. The CDR3 spans 12 residues. DNA of the CDR3: TGCAGTGCTAGAGGTCCTGGAAACACCATATATTTT. Translating gives CSARGPGNTIYF.

This clonotype was counted many times. The chain employs TRBV20-1 and TRBJ1-1, with D tentatively TRBD1 (5 bases). This CDR3 has 17 residues. Trimming removed 8 bases at V and 5 bases at J, with 30 bases between. Per germline, CDR1 DFQATT and CDR2 SNEGSKA (reference sequence). DNA of the CDR3: TGCAGTTCGATGGCTCGGGGTGGTGGTAGGGGAGGTACTGAAGCTTTCTTT. It specifies CSSMARGGGRGGTEAFF.

This clonotype was seen repeatedly, ten times or more. The chain carries TRBV27 and TRBJ1-2; D might be TRBD1 (6 bases). The CDR3 is made up of 13 amino acids. Between the trimmed V and J ends, which lost 8 bases and 8 bases, there was a span of 18 bases. The germline gives CDR1 MNHEY, CDR2 SMNVEV (reference sequence). The CDR3, as DNA: TGTGCCAGCCGACACGGGGGGGGCGAGGGCTACACCTTC. Amino acids: CASRHGGGEGYTF.

This clonotype has ten or more counts. The chain has TRBV20-1 and TRBJ2-6, with a tentative D call TRBD1 (5 bases). Germline V gives CDR1 DFQATT, CDR2 SNEGSKA (reference sequence). Trimming cost V 5 bases and J 2 bases, with 10 bases left between them. This CDR3 has 14 residues. In DNA, the CDR3 is TGCAGTGCTGCCAGGGCGGCTGGGGCCAACGTCCTGACTTTC. As protein: CSAARAAGANVLTF.

This clonotype was recorded many times. The chain joins TRBV18 to TRBJ1-1; D possibly corresponds to TRBD1 (6 bases). This CDR3 comprises 12 residues. The V and J ends lost 3 bases and 7 bases respectively, with 9 bases between them. Per germline, CDR1 KGHSH and CDR2 LQKENI. CDR3: CASSPLQGEAFF. In DNA, the CDR3 is TGTGCCAGCTCACCGCTACAGGGTGAAGCTTTCTTT.